This T cell receptor (beta chain) stems from a study of shared clonotypes between healthy human individuals. About the research overall: CD4 naive and memory got three plates each, CD8 naive two, CD8 memory one. General study points: A handful of donors shared approximately 5% of their naive CD4 clonotypes.

Original handling: Filtering of immunoSEQ junctional sequences could not match full-length read filtering. Profiling relied on immunoSEQ multiplex PCR, and the TCRdb table lists in-frame clones only, not all of them. The V and J calls and clone size come from that table; D and trimming were worked out from the DNA. Of about 2 million clones listed, around 96% were seen once; the top ten hold around 1.2%. Regarding this clone: Its antigen is not known.

Terminally differentiated effector memory CD45RA+ cells were excluded from the naive CD8 cells, which were CD45RO-negative and positively selected for CCR7. The study enrolled healthy HIV-negative adults without recent acute infections or vaccinations as donors. The CDR3 runs 13 residues. V was trimmed by 2 bases and J by 8 bases, leaving 9 bases between them. Germline CDR1 and CDR2: MNHEY and SVGAGI. Sequenced material: naive CD8+ T cells sorted from blood. The chain is built from TRBV6-5 and TRBJ1-4; D unresolved. This TCR was recovered from a man between 18 and 29 years old in good health. CDR3: CASSYRAEEKLFF. Here the CDR3 DNA reads TGTGCCAGCAGTTACCGAGCGGAGGAAAAACTGTTTTTT.